This T cell receptor (beta chain) was documented in a study of blood T cells in healthy people across ages. The authors ran a second PCR of about 7 to 11 cycles using a sample-barcoded 5' primer and a J-beta primer mix. The template-switch adaptor was a 5' adaptor with 12 random nucleotides. It tagged each cDNA molecule. TCRdb ran MiXCR on the 5' RACE reads and lists one entry per CDR3 protein. The sample records about 690,000 distinct CDR3 sequences, over 40% being singletons. This clonotype was detected a few times. The CDR3 is 18 residues long. V shed 0 bases, J shed 2 bases, and the junction held 11 bases outside the gene matches. Germline-derived CDR1 and CDR2 are SGHTA and FQGNSA.

The sample comprised blood. The rearrangement links TRBV7-2 to TRBJ2-7, with 9 bases identical to TRBD1. This clonotype originated in a man older than 75 in good health. CDR3 in amino acids: CASSLAPQGRDRAYEQYF. CDR3 nucleotides: TGTGCCAGCAGCTTAGCGCCGCAGGGGCGGGACAGGGCCTACGAGCAGTACTTC.